A selection of T cell receptor beta chains follows, all from one sample in a study of blood T cell repertoires in COVID-19. Method: immunoSEQ multiplex PCR; TCRdb's copy keeps in-frame clones and lacks some. Of 150,000 to 200,000 clones listed, less than 90% are singletons. The sequencing input was peripheral blood. These receptors all come from a woman aged 60 to 75 with COVID-19, enrolled during active disease. The CDR3 runs from the conserved cysteine through the conserved F or W. The order of the fields is D gene, clone size, V gene, J gene, CDR3 DNA, CDR3 protein. A D gene is named only where the DNA matches it firmly. Size is omitted from some rows. Given values are once, few, many or a class for expanded clones.

>-|-|TRBV5-1|TRBJ1-1
TGCGCCAGCAGCTTAGCGGGGGGGATGAACACTGAAGCTTTCTTT
CASSLAGGMNTEAFF
>TRBD1|-|TRBV4-3|TRBJ1-5
TGCGCCAGCAGCCAAGAAGGCAGGGGGTGGCAGCCCCAGCATTTT
CASSQEGRGWQPQHF
>-|-|TRBV18|TRBJ1-1
TGTGCCAGCTCACCACCTTCGCGGAGTCAGACTGAAGCTTTCTTT
CASSPPSRSQTEAFF
>-|once|TRBV27|TRBJ1-1
TGTGCCAGCAGTTTATCCCCCCGGGACACCTACACTGAAGCTTTCTTT
CASSLSPRDTYTEAFF
>TRBD2|-|TRBV6-4|TRBJ2-2
TGTGCCAGCAGAAGACTAGCGGGGAGGAACACCGGGGAGCTGTTTTTT
CASRRLAGRNTGELFF
>-|-|TRBV3-1/TRBV3-2|TRBJ1-1
TGTGCCAGCAGCCGGTCAGGGCCCAACGAAGCTTTCTTT
CASSRSGPNEAFF
>-|-|TRBV28|TRBJ2-7
TGTGCCAGCAACCGAGTCACCTACGAGCAGTACTTC
CASNRVTYEQYF
>TRBD1|-|TRBV19|TRBJ1-5
TGTGCCAGTAGTAGGGGGGGACAGGGCTTCGTTCCCTATTTT
CASSRGGQGFVPYF
>-|-|TRBV12-5|TRBJ2-7
TGTGCTAGTGGCCTAGCAACCGGGCCTAGCTCCTACGAGCAGTACTTC
CASGLATGPSSYEQYF
>TRBD1|-|TRBV19|TRBJ1-2
TGTGCCAGTAGTATAGCGATAGGACAGGGCTTCTATGGCTACACCTTC
CASSIAIGQGFYGYTF
>TRBD1|-|TRBV6-5|TRBJ1-2
TGTGCCAGCAGTATCGGGACAGGGGGCTACACCTTC
CASSIGTGGYTF
>-|-|TRBV6-2/TRBV6-3|TRBJ2-7
TGTGCCAGCAGTTCGAGTGGGAGGCACTACGAGCAGTACTTC
CASSSSGRHYEQYF
>-|-|TRBV19|TRBJ1-1
TGTGCCAGTAGTCCCCGCTCCCAGGGTGCTGAAGCTTTCTTT
CASSPRSQGAEAFF
>-|-|TRBV21-1|TRBJ2-1
TGTGCCAGCAGCAAAGTTCAGGAGCAGTTCTTC
CASSKVQEQFF
>TRBD2|-|TRBV5-8|TRBJ2-7
TGTGCCAGCAAATCTAGCGGGATAAGCTACGAGCAGTACTTC
CASKSSGISYEQYF
>-|-|TRBV4-1|TRBJ1-2
TGCGCCAGCAGCCATAGAAGAGGGTTTGGCTACACCTTC
CASSHRRGFGYTF
>-|-|TRBV28|TRBJ2-1
TGTGCCAGCAGCTCACTCCTTCCATCTACTCAGTTCTTC
CASSSLLPSTQFF
>-|-|TRBV9|TRBJ2-2
TGTGCCAGCAGCGTACCACAAGAGAACACCGGGGAGCTGTTTTTT
CASSVPQENTGELFF
>TRBD2|-|TRBV14|TRBJ2-1
TGTGCCAGCAGCCAAGATTTGACTAGCGGGAGACGAGGTGAGCAGTTCTTC
CASSQDLTSGRRGEQFF
>-|-|TRBV6-1|TRBJ1-2
TGTGCCAGCAGTGACCTAAACTATGGCTACACCTTC
CASSDLNYGYTF
>-|-|TRBV19|TRBJ1-5
TGTGCCAGTAGGTGGCAGGACATGGGCAATCAGCCCCAGCATTTT
CASRWQDMGNQPQHF